This TCR beta chain was recorded in a study of cytomegalovirus exposure and HLA in healthy donors. Study findings and constraints: CMV serostatus was the only recorded immune exposure for donors. Previously analyzed data showed that most TCR beta V segments were productive at a frequency of about 90% or about 30%. TCR beta sequences reportedly predicted most subjects' HLA-A and HLA-B alleles accurately.

There are a few counts of this clone. The antigen remains undetermined. The V gene end was trimmed by 7 bases and the J gene end by 5 bases; junction bases not matched to a gene: 5. The CDR3 is made up of 15 amino acids. In germline, CDR1 is SNHLY, CDR2 FYNNEI. PCR used 60 Vbeta primers and 13 Jbeta primers. Produced via immunoSEQ multiplex PCR; TCRdb's table is partial and in-frame only. The top ten clones hold roughly 1.9% of a sample with approximately 180,000 clones, about 70% of them seen once. The V call is TRBV2, the J call TRBJ2-2; TRBD2 aligns across 12 bases. The source of this sequence is a young woman in good health and CMV-seronegative. The sample was PBMCs. CDR3 bases: TGTGCCAGCACCGCCCTAGCGGGGGGGACCGGGGAGCTGTTTTTT. Translation: CASTALAGGTGELFF.